The clone carrying this T cell receptor (beta chain) was picked up many times. What it recognizes is unknown. Amplification targeted TCR beta CDR3 regions from RNA transcripts. The TCR CDR3 first-round RT-PCR relied on the HTBI primer set. MiXCR, applied by TCRdb to the multiplex PCR reads, yields one record per CDR3 protein. The sample shows hundreds of thousands of distinct CDR3 sequences, 35% to 55% of them seen only once. This sample is part of a study of T cells in Graves' hyperthyroidism and ophthalmopathy. Findings of the study overall: Ophthalmopathy got predicted by the model a median around six months before its onset. Most clonotypes expanded in thyroid above 0.001 were likewise present in blood.

The CDR3 spans 13 residues. Deletions cut 1 base from V and 5 bases from J, with 5 bases between. Per germline, CDR1 SEHNR and CDR2 FQNEAQ (reference sequence). The genes are TRBV7-9 and TRBJ1-4; no reliable D call. Sequencing was done on a sample of peripheral blood or thyroid tissue (not recorded which). The TCR comes from a woman aged 18-29 years with Graves' hyperthyroidism. The CDR3 spells CASSLGLNEKLFF. The CDR3 region has the DNA TGTGCCAGCAGCTTAGGATTGAATGAAAAACTGTTTTTT.